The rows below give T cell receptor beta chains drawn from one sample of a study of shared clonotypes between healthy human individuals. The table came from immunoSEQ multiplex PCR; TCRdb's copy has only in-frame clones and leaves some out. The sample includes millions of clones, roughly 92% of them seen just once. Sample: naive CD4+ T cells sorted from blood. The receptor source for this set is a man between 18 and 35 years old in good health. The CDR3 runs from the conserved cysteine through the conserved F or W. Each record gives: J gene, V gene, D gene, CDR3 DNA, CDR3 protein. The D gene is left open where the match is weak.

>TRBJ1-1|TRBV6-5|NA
TGTGCCAGCACCCCCGCGGGGAACACTGAAGCTTTCTTT
CASTPAGNTEAFF
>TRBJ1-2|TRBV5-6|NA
TGTGCCAGCAGCTTGGCCTCTCTGAACTATGGCTACACCTTC
CASSLASLNYGYTF
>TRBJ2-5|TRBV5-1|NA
TGCGCCAGCAGCGACCAAGCTCCCAGGGAGACCCAGTACTTC
CASSDQAPRETQYF
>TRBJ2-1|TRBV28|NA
TGTGCCAGCAGAGATAGCGGTCGTGGGTCCTACAATGAGCAGTTCTTC
CASRDSGRGSYNEQFF
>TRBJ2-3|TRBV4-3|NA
TGCGCCAGCAGCCAAGAAAGGCTAGGGGATACGCAGTATTTT
CASSQERLGDTQYF
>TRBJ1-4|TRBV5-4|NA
TGTGCCAGCAGCCCACGGCCGGGGCAGGAAAAACTGTTTTTT
CASSPRPGQEKLFF
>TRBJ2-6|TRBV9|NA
TGTGCCAGCAGCCGCAACTCTGGGGCCAACGTCCTGACTTTC
CASSRNSGANVLTF
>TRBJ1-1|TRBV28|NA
TGTGCCAGCAGTTTATCCCAGGGGCCGGGCACTGAAGCTTTCTTT
CASSLSQGPGTEAFF
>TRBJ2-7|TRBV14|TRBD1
TGTGCCAGCAGCTTCAGGACAGGGAAGGACTACGAGCAGTACTTC
CASSFRTGKDYEQYF
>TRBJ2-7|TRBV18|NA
TGTGCCAGCTCACCACCGAGCAGGGCCCAGGAGCAGTACTTC
CASSPPSRAQEQYF